The 26 T cell receptor beta chains below come from one sample, sequenced in a study of cytomegalovirus exposure and HLA in healthy donors. The primer mix had 60 Vbeta and 13 Jbeta primers. The method was immunoSEQ multiplex PCR; TCRdb's version includes in-frame clones alone and lacks a portion of them. Seen here are about 130,000 clones, about 73% observed once, and the top ten hold roughly 4%. Sample: PBMCs. Receptors were obtained from a woman aged 45-59 years in good health and CMV-seropositive.

The gene calls are TRBV10-3 and TRBJ2-6; 8 nucleotides agree with TRBD2. V dropped 3 bases and J dropped 0; count of bases not matched to a gene: 7. CDR1 and CDR2 from the germline V gene are ENHRY and SYGVKD. The CDR3 is 18 residues long. The CDR3 reads CAISEAGVGSSGANVLTF. The CDR3 bases are TGTGCCATCAGTGAAGCGGGAGTAGGATCCTCTGGGGCCAACGTCCTGACTTTC.

The rearrangement joins TRBV11-2 to TRBJ1-6; TRBD1 aligns across 7 bases. Trimming at V came to 4 bases and at J to 6 bases, leaving 3 bases not matched to a gene. CDR1 SGHAT and CDR2 FQNNGV come from the germline V gene. The CDR3 runs 14 residues. In DNA form, the CDR3 reads TGTGCCAGCAGCTACGACAGGGTTAATTCACCCCTCCACTTT. Amino acids: CASSYDRVNSPLHF.

With regard to this clone: The same CDR3 is also encoded by other DNA sequences in this sample. The gene calls are TRBV5-6 and TRBJ2-5; no clear D. The germline V gene encodes CDR1 SGHDT and CDR2 YYEEEE. The CDR3 is made up of 13 amino acids. Trimming cost V 1 base and J 4 bases, with 8 bases left between them. This CDR3 is CASSLLNRETQYF. For the CDR3, the DNA is TGTGCCAGCAGCTTGCTAAATCGAGAGACCCAGTACTTC. The whole variable domain, remainder taken from reference TRBV5-6 and TRBJ2-5, is DAGVTQSPTHLIKTRGQQVTLRCSPKSGHDTVSWYQQALGQGPQFIFQYYEEEERQRGNFPDRFSGHQFPNYSSELNVNALLLGDSALYLCASSLLNRETQYFGPGTRLLVL.

V and J are TRBV10-2 and TRBJ2-7, with TRBD1 as a possible D gene (5 bases). CDR1 and CDR2 from the germline V gene are WSHSY and SAAADI. Trimming stripped 8 bases from V and 3 bases from J, with 17 bases between. The CDR3 runs to 14 residues. The CDR3 nucleotides are TGCGCCAGCTGCCCAGACAGTCCCAGCTACGAGCAGTACTTC. This encodes CASCPDSPSYEQYF.

CDR3 loop: CASSYPGVHPELFF. CDR3 sequence (DNA): TGTGCCAGCAGTTACCCAGGGGTCCACCCGGAGCTGTTTTTT. J is TRBJ2-2 and V is TRBV6-6; D may be TRBD1 (6 bases). Deletions cut 2 bases from V and 10 bases from J, with 14 bases between. Germline-derived CDR1 and CDR2 are MNHNY and SVGAGI (reference sequence). The CDR3 spans 14 residues.

The rearrangement links TRBV18 to TRBJ2-1; 7 bases line up with TRBD1. CDR1 KGHSH and CDR2 LQKENI come from the germline V gene. The CDR3 covers 15 residues. J lost 2 bases, V lost 4 bases, and 5 bases had no gene match. The CDR3 nucleotides are TGTGCCAGCTCACTCGGGACAGTAACCTACAATGAGCAGTTCTTC. This gives the protein CASSLGTVTYNEQFF.

The chain links TRBV2 to TRBJ2-7; perhaps TRBD1 as D (5 bases). V lost 6 bases and J lost 8, with 11 bases in between. The CDR3 is 11 residues long. Germline CDR1 and CDR2: SNHLY and FYNNEI. The CDR3 spells CASRADSKQYF. The CDR3 coding sequence is TGTGCCAGCAGGGCCGACAGCAAGCAGTACTTC. Full variable domain (missing parts from reference TRBV2 and TRBJ2-7): EPEVTQTPSHQVTQMGQEVILRCVPISNHLYFYWYRQILGQKVEFLVSFYNNEISEKSEIFDDQFSVERPDGSNFTLKIRSTKLEDSAMYFCASRADSKQYFGPGTRLTVT.

V gene TRBV5-1 combines with J gene TRBJ1-1; D unclear. Deletions cut 5 bases from V and 5 bases from J, with 19 bases between. The CDR3 sequence is 15 residues long. Germline-derived CDR1 and CDR2 are SGHRS and YFSETQ. The CDR3 here is CASRREVGLGTEAFF. The CDR3 nucleotides read TGCGCCAGCAGACGTGAGGTCGGTCTCGGAACTGAAGCTTTCTTT.

The chain combines TRBV2 with TRBJ2-7; TRBD1 might be the D (5 bases). V lost 4 bases and J 6 bases, leaving 16 bases between the germline ends. Germline CDR1 reads SNHLY; CDR2 reads FYNNEI. The CDR3 has 14 amino acids. CDR3 sequence: CASSVYSGMGEQYF. For the CDR3, the DNA is TGTGCCAGCAGTGTCTATTCAGGGATGGGCGAGCAGTACTTC.

This sequence joins TRBV4-1 and TRBJ2-7; D is possibly TRBD2 (7 bases). The V gene lost 0 bases and the J gene lost 6 bases, with 18 bases spanning the gap. CDR3 length: 16 residues. CDR1 and CDR2 (germline): MGHRA, YSYEKL. This chain's CDR3 is CASSQDIGGGASEQYF. The CDR3 DNA follows: TGCGCCAGCAGCCAAGATATCGGTGGGGGGGCCTCCGAGCAGTACTTC.

This chain connects TRBV9 to TRBJ1-2; 10 bases line up with TRBD1. Germline V gene sequence: CDR1 SGDLS, CDR2 YYNGEE. V was clipped by 3 bases and J by 5 bases; unmatched bases: 4. The length of the CDR3 is 14 residues. The CDR3 sequence is CASSAGQGGYGYTF. The CDR3 DNA reads TGTGCCAGCAGCGCTGGACAGGGGGGATATGGCTACACCTTC. The full variable domain, its missing parts supplied by reference TRBV9 and TRBJ1-2, is DSGVTQTPKHLITATGQRVTLRCSPRSGDLSVYWYQQSLDQGLQFLIQYYNGEERAKGNILERFSAQQFPDLHSELNLSSLELGDSALYFCASSAGQGGYGYTFGSGTRLTVV.

This clone was recorded a few times. This chain connects TRBV5-4 to TRBJ1-6; D perhaps matches TRBD1 (6 bases). The V gene's germline CDR1 is SGHNT and CDR2 YYREEE (reference sequence). This CDR3 spans 16 amino acids. V dropped 2 bases and J dropped 9 bases, with 18 bases sitting between them. The CDR3 DNA reads as TGTGCCAGCAGCTTACCACCGGGGACAAGCGGTTCACCCCTCCACTTT. This sequence encodes CASSLPPGTSGSPLHF.

The rearrangement links TRBV2 to TRBJ2-7; D is perhaps TRBD1 (5 bases). Trimming shortened V by 4 bases and J by 5 bases, and 15 bases separated the two germline ends. The germline V gene encodes CDR1 SNHLY and CDR2 FYNNEI. The length of the CDR3 is 14 residues. CDR3 sequence reads: CASSALDSADEQYF. As DNA, the CDR3 is TGTGCCAGCAGTGCCCTTGACAGCGCCGACGAGCAGTACTTC. The whole variable domain, filled in from reference TRBV2 and TRBJ2-7, reads EPEVTQTPSHQVTQMGQEVILRCVPISNHLYFYWYRQILGQKVEFLVSFYNNEISEKSEIFDDQFSVERPDGSNFTLKIRSTKLEDSAMYFCASSALDSADEQYFGPGTRLTVT.

The chain links TRBV5-5 to TRBJ1-2, with no clear D. This CDR3 is built from 13 residues. Germline CDR1 and CDR2: SGHKS and YYEKEE (reference sequence). V was cut by 4 bases and J by 4 bases, with 11 bases left in between. The CDR3 reads CASSPPVLYGYTF. The CDR3 DNA follows: TGTGCCAGCAGCCCCCCGGTTCTCTATGGCTACACCTTC.

J is TRBJ2-3 and V is TRBV5-6, with 16 bases lining up with TRBD2. Germline CDR1 is SGHDT and CDR2 is YYEEEE. V dropped 3 bases and J dropped 3; count of bases not matched to a gene: 4. CDR3 length: 17 residues. CDR3 protein: CASSSPGLAGGTDTQYF. DNA of the CDR3: TGTGCCAGCAGCTCACCGGGACTAGCGGGGGGGACAGATACGCAGTATTTT.

This clone was counted only a few times. The genes are TRBV6-5 and TRBJ1-6; tentative D call: TRBD1 (5 bases). This CDR3 spans 12 amino acids. Per the germline V gene, CDR1 is MNHEY and CDR2 is SVGAGI. V dropped 6 bases and J dropped 13 bases, with 13 bases sitting between them. The CDR3 region has the DNA TGTGCCAGCAGAGAGGGACTAGGGCCCCTCCACTTT. It translates to CASREGLGPLHF.

This clone was detected only once. This chain connects TRBV6-5 to TRBJ1-4; tentatively, D is TRBD1 (5 bases). CDR1 is MNHEY, CDR2 SVGAGI, per germline. The CDR3 runs 13 residues. The V end lost 6 bases, the J end lost 8 bases, and 13 bases lay between the germline ends. CDR3 region: CASRLGTAEKLFF. CDR3 bases: TGTGCCAGCAGGCTCGGGACTGCAGAAAAACTGTTTTTT.

The chain couples TRBV11-2 to TRBJ2-1; possibly TRBD2 for D (6 bases). V lost 5 bases and J 3 bases, leaving 20 bases between the germline ends. This CDR3 comprises 17 residues. CDR1 and CDR2 from the germline V gene are SGHAT and FQNNGV. The CDR3 bases are TGTGCCAGCAGCCTAGGAACCGTAGCGGAGCTCTACAATGAGCAGTTCTTC. Amino acid sequence: CASSLGTVAELYNEQFF.

The chain couples TRBV4-1 to TRBJ1-5; D may be TRBD1 (6 bases). The CDR3 consists of 15 residues. V was trimmed by 2 bases and J by 1 base, leaving 9 bases between them. Germline CDR1 and CDR2: MGHRA and YSYEKL. The CDR3 DNA follows: TGCGCCAGCAGCCAACAAACAGGGAGCAATCAGCCCCAGCATTTT. Translated, it gives CASSQQTGSNQPQHF.

The rearrangement joins TRBV29-1 to TRBJ1-4; the D gene is possibly TRBD1 (6 bases). Trimming left V 8 bases short and J 4 bases short, with 11 bases between. Germline loops: CDR1 SQVTM, CDR2 ANQGSEA. The length of the CDR3 is 12 residues. The CDR3, as DNA: TGCAGCATACAGGGAGATAATGAAAAACTGTTTTTT. Its protein is CSIQGDNEKLFF.

V is TRBV9 and J is TRBJ1-5; no firm D call. This CDR3 has 16 amino acids. Trimming shortened V by 0 bases and J by 3 bases, and 13 bases separated the two germline ends. CDR1 and CDR2 (germline): SGDLS, YYNGEE. This chain's CDR3 is CASSVGPFSANQPQHF. The CDR3, as DNA: TGTGCCAGCAGCGTAGGGCCCTTTTCCGCCAATCAGCCCCAGCATTTT.

This chain connects TRBV2 to TRBJ2-7; possible D gene TRBD2, 6 bases. V was trimmed by 7 bases and J by 2 bases, leaving 9 bases between them. Germline V CDR1 and CDR2: SNHLY, FYNNEI. The CDR3 spans 12 residues. As DNA, the CDR3 is TGTGCCAGCACCGGGAGCGCCTACGAGCAGTACTTC. The encoded protein is CASTGSAYEQYF.

The chain uses TRBV10-3 and TRBJ2-2, with 11 bases that match TRBD1. The CDR3 totals 16 residues. Germline assignment: CDR1 ENHRY and CDR2 SYGVKD. V lost 7 bases, J lost 5 bases, and 9 bases stayed unmatched. The CDR3 reads CAITTSGTGGTGELFF. As DNA, the CDR3 is TGTGCCATCACCACGTCCGGGACAGGGGGAACCGGGGAGCTGTTTTTT.

The chain links TRBV28 to TRBJ1-5, with TRBD1 as a possible D gene (5 bases). The CDR3 totals 12 residues. With 6 bases removed from V and 9 bases from J, the gap between germline ends came to 12 bases. Germline-derived CDR1 and CDR2 are MDHEN and SYDVKM. The CDR3 sequence is CASSQGGWPQHF. The CDR3 DNA is TGTGCCAGCAGCCAGGGAGGATGGCCCCAGCATTTT.

V and J are TRBV11-3 and TRBJ1-1; no clear D gene. The CDR3 extends over 14 amino acids. Germline V gives CDR1 SGHNT, CDR2 YENEEA. V lost 0 bases to trimming and J lost 1 base, with 6 bases between them. Written as DNA, the CDR3 is TGTGCCAGCAGCTTAGATGGGCAGAACACTGAAGCTTTCTTT. This translates into CASSLDGQNTEAFF.

The chain carries TRBV6-5 and TRBJ1-4; TRBD1 matches at 9 bases. There are 14 residues in the CDR3. CDR1 and CDR2 (germline): MNHEY, SVGAGI. V was clipped by 6 bases and J by 7 bases; unmatched bases: 6. In DNA, the CDR3 is TGTGCCAGCAGAGTACAGGGGGCGGGTGAAAAACTGTTTTTT. This codes for CASRVQGAGEKLFF.